This T cell receptor (beta chain) was sequenced for a study of Ad26.COV2.S vaccination and SARS-CoV-2 variants. Trimming shortened V by 1 base and J by 7 bases, and 11 bases separated the two germline ends. The CDR3 contains 15 residues. Germline CDR1 reads SGHAT; CDR2 reads FQNNGV. Libraries were prepared by immunoSEQ multiplex PCR; TCRdb keeps only in-frame clonotypes and omits some of them. The table records around 300,000 clones, about 88% of them present only once. The sample's treatment: around 19 received Ad26.COV2.S at low or high dose, single or two shots; roughly five received placebo; per-sample allocation not given. Samples came from day 63 after the first vaccine or placebo injection.

J is TRBJ1-6 and V is TRBV11-2; D unresolved. Source: peripheral blood, taken in a trial of Ad26.COV2.S vaccine versus placebo. This receptor was taken from a person between 18 and 65 years old who received the Ad26.COV2.S COVID-19 vaccine or a placebo. CDR3 DNA: TGTGCCAGCAGCTTAGTTCTGCCCGACAATTCACCCCTCCACTTT. Encoded protein: CASSLVLPDNSPLHF.